The clone carrying this T cell receptor beta chain was picked up a small number of times. TCRdb's table, derived via immunoSEQ multiplex PCR, lists solely in-frame clones and lacks some. The sample consists of 440,000 or so clones, 70% to 90% of them appearing once. This record comes from a study of blood T cell repertoires in COVID-19. There are 15 residues in the CDR3. Trimming took 5 bases from V and 5 from J; bases not matched to a gene: 4. The germline V gene encodes CDR1 LNHDA and CDR2 SQIVND (reference sequence). Patients in Seattle were enrolled during active infection, then followed longitudinally.

This receptor was taken from a woman in her thirties or forties with COVID-19, enrolled during active disease. This chain uses TRBV19 with TRBJ1-6; TRBD1 agrees at 9 bases. The sequenced material came from peripheral blood. In DNA form, the CDR3 reads TGTGCCAGTAGTGCGTGGGACAGGGATAATTCACCCCTCCACTTT. Translating gives CASSAWDRDNSPLHF. Drawing the rest from reference TRBV19 and TRBJ1-6, the complete variable domain is DGGITQSPKYLFRKEGQNVTLSCEQNLNHDAMYWYRQDPGQGLRLIYYSQIVNDFQKGDIAEGYSVSREKKESFPLTVTSAQKNPTAFYLCASSAWDRDNSPLHFGNGTRLTVT.